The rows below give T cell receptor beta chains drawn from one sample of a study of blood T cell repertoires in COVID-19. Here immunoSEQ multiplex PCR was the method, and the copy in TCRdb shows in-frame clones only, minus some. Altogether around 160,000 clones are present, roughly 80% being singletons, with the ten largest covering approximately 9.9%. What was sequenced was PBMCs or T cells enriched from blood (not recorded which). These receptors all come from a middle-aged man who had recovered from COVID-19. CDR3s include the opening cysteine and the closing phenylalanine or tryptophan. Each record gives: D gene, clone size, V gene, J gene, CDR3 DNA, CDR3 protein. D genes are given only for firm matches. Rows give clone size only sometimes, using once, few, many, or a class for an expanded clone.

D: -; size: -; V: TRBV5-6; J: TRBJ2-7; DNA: TGTGCCAGCAGCTTGCGCGAATACGAGCAGTACTTC; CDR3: CASSLREYEQYF
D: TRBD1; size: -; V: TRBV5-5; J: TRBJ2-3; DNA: TGTGCCAGCAGCTTGAGTGTAAGGACAGGGGGCGCGGATACGCAGTATTTT; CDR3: CASSLSVRTGGADTQYF
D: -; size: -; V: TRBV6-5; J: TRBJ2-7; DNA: TGTGCCACCGGACTCACCTACGAGCAGTACTTC; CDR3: CATGLTYEQYF
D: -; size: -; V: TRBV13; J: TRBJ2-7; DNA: TGTGCCAGCAGTGATTGGCTTGGGCAGTACTTC; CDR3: CASSDWLGQYF
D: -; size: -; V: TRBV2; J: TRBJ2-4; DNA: TGTGCCAGCAGTGTGCGTGTGGCCAAAAACATTCAGTACTTC; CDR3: CASSVRVAKNIQYF
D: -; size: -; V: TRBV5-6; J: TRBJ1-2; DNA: TGTGCCAGCAGCGTGGACGGGAGGTCTGGGGGCTACACCTTC; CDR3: CASSVDGRSGGYTF
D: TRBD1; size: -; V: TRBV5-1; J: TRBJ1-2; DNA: TGCGCCAGCAGCAGGGGGACAGGGGGCGATCCATCATATGGCTACACCTTC; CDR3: CASSRGTGGDPSYGYTF
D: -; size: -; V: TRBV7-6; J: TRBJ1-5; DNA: TGTGCCAGCAGCTCGGAGCCGGGTTTTAGCAATCAGCCCCAGCATTTT; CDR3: CASSSEPGFSNQPQHF
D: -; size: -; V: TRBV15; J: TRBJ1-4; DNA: TGTGCCACCAGCAGTCCAGGGGCAACTAATGAAAAACTGTTTTTT; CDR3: CATSSPGATNEKLFF
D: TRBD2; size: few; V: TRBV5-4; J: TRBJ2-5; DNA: TGTGCCAGCCGCCGGGAGGGCGGGCAAGGGACCCAGTACTTC; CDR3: CASRREGGQGTQYF
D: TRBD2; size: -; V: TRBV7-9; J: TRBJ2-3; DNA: TGTGCCAGCAGCTTAGGATCGACTAGCGCGGATACGCAGTATTTT; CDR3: CASSLGSTSADTQYF
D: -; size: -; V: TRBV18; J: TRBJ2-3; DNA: TGTGCCAGCTCACCACCGAGAGATACGCAGTATTTT; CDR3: CASSPPRDTQYF
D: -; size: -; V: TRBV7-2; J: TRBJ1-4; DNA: TGTGCCAGCAGCCCGACAGCAAGGAATGAAAAACTGTTTTTT; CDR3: CASSPTARNEKLFF
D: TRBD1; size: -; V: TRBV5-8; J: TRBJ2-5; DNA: TGTGCCAGCAGCTTGTTTAAGGGGGCGGGAGAGACCCAGTACTTC; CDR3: CASSLFKGAGETQYF
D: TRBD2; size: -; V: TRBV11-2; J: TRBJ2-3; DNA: TGTGCCAGCAGCTCTACCGGGGGGGGAGATACGCAGTATTTT; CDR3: CASSSTGGGDTQYF
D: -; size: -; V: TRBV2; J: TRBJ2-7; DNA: TGTGCCAGGGCCCCGCCGGGAGTTGCCTACGAGCAGTACTTC; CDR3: CARAPPGVAYEQYF
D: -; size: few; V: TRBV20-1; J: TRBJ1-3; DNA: TGCAGTGCTAGTCAGGCCGTCTCTGGAAACACCATATATTTT; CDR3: CSASQAVSGNTIYF
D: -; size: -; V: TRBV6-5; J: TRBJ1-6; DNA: TGTGCCAGCAGTCCACTGAGCTCCTATAATTCACCCCTCCACTTT; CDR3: CASSPLSSYNSPLHF
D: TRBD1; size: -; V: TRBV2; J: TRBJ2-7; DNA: TGTGCCAGCAGGGGACAGGCGATCTCCTACGAGCAGTACTTC; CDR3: CASRGQAISYEQYF
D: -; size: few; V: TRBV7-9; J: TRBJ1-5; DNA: TGTGCCAGCAGCTTCGGGGAGGCTCAGCCCCAGCATTTT; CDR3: CASSFGEAQPQHF
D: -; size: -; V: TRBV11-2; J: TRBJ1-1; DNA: TGTGCCAGCAGAGATACCTATGGGCGCAGAAGGACTGAAGCTTTCTTT; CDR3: CASRDTYGRRRTEAFF
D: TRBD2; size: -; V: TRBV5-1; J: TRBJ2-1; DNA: TGCGCCAGCAGTTCAGCGGGGGTCTCCTACAATGAGCAGTTCTTC; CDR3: CASSSAGVSYNEQFF
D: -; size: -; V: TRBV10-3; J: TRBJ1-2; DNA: TGTGCCATCAGTGAAGGTGTGAGGGTGGGCTACACCTTC; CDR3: CAISEGVRVGYTF
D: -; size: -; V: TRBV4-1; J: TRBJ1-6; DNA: TGCGCCAGCAGCGGGTCGTGGGGCGCGAATTCACCCCTCCACTTT; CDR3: CASSGSWGANSPLHF
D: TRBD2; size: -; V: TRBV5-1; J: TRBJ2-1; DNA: TGCGCCAGCAGCTTGAGGTTTGGACTAGCGGGGCTTAGCTCCTACAATGAGCAGTTCTTC; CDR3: CASSLRFGLAGLSSYNEQFF
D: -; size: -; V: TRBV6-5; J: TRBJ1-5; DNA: TGTGCCACCATGCAGGGGCCGGGCAATCAGCCCCAGCATTTT; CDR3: CATMQGPGNQPQHF
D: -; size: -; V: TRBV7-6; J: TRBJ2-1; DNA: TGTGCCAGCAGCTTACCGAAGACTAGGAGCTCCTACAATGAGCAGTTCTTC; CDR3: CASSLPKTRSSYNEQFF
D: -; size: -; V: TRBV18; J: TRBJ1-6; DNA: TGTGCCAGCTCACCCGTAGACAGCTCCTATAATTCACCCCTCCACTTT; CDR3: CASSPVDSSYNSPLHF
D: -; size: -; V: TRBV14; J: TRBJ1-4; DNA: TGTGCCAGCAGCCCAAATGAAAAACTGTTTTTT; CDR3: CASSPNEKLFF
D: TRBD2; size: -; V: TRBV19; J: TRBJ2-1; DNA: TGTGCCAGTAGACCCTCTGGCGGGGGGGTAGATGAGCAGTTCTTC; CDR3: CASRPSGGGVDEQFF
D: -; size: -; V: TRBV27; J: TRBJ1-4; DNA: TGTGCCAGCAGTCTTAACAGGGACGATGAAAAACTGTTTTTT; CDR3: CASSLNRDDEKLFF
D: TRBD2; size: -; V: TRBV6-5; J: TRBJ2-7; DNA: TGTGCCAGCAAGACTGGGACTAGCGGTCGCTACGAGCAGTACTTC; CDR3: CASKTGTSGRYEQYF
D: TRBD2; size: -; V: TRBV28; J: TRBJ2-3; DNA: TGTGCCAGCAGTGGACTAGCGGGGGGGCCAAATACGCAGTATTTT; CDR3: CASSGLAGGPNTQYF
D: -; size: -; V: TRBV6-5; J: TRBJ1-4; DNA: TGTGCCAGCAGCCCCCGCGTGGCTAATGAAAAACTGTTTTTT; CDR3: CASSPRVANEKLFF
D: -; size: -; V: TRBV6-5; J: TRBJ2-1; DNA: TGTGCCAGCAGCCGACAGGCCAACATTAATGAGCAGTTCTTC; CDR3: CASSRQANINEQFF
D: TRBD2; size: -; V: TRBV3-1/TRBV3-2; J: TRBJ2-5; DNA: TGTGCCAGCACCCGGAGGGCTAGCGGGAGGAACCAAGAGACCCAGTACTTC; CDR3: CASTRRASGRNQETQYF
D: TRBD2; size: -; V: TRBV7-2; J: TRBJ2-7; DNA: TGTGCCAGCGGGAGAGTGGGACTAGCTTACGAGCAGTACTTC; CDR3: CASGRVGLAYEQYF
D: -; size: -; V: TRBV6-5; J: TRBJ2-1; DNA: TGTGCCAGCAGTCGCGGCGGGTACAATGAGCAGTTCTTC; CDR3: CASSRGGYNEQFF
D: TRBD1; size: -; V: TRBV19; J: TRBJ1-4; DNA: TGTGCCGTGGGACAGGGTGATGAAAAACTGTTTTTT; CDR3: CAVGQGDEKLFF